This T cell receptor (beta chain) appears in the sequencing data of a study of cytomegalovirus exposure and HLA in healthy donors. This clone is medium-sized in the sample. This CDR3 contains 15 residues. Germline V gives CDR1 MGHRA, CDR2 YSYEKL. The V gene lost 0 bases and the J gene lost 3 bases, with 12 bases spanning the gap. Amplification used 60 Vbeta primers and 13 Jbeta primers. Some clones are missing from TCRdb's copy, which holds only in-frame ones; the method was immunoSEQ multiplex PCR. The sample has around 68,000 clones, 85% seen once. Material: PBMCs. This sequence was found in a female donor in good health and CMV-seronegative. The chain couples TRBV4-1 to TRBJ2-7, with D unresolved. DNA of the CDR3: TGCGCCAGCAGCCAAGATGTTGGAGACCACTACGAGCAGTACTTC. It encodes CASSQDVGDHYEQYF.